Described below is a single TCR beta chain sequence and its context. The target antigen is unknown. These data originate in a study of shared clonotypes between healthy human individuals. Study as a whole: Plates per donor: three CD4 naive, three CD4 memory, two CD8 naive, one CD8 memory. Study-level points and caveats: Despite large depth, sorted-subset datasets appeared incompletely sequenced.

The germline gives CDR1 MGHRA, CDR2 YSYEKL. Trimming took 3 bases from V and 5 from J; bases not matched to a gene: 14. This CDR3 region has 17 residues. The assay was immunoSEQ multiplex PCR, and TCRdb's table has in-frame clones only and misses some. This table holds 2 million to 2.5 million clones, more than 85% found once. Sample: naive CD4+ T cells from PBMCs. Subset specified: CD45RA+ positively selected. This receptor was identified in a man younger than 35 in good health. Some clones in this sample may be carry-over from other donors' samples. This chain uses TRBV4-1 with TRBJ2-5, with 8 bases fitting TRBD2. The CDR3 DNA reads TGCGCCAGCAGCCAGGGTGGACTAGCAGGAAGTTGGGAGACCCAGTACTTC. Encoded protein: CASSQGGLAGSWETQYF.